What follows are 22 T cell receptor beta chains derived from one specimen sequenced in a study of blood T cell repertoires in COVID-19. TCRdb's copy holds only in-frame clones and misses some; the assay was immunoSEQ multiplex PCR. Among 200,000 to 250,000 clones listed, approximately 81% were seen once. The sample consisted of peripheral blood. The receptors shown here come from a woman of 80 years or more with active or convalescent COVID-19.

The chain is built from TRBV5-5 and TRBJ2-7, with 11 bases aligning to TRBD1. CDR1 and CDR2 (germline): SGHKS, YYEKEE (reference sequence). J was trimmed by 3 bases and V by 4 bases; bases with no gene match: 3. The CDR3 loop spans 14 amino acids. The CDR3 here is CASSPGTGGYEQYF. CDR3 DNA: TGTGCCAGCAGCCCTGGGACAGGGGGCTACGAGCAGTACTTC.

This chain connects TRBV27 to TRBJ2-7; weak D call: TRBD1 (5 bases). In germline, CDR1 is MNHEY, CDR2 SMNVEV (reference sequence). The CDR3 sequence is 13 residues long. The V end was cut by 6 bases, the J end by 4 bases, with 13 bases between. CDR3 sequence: CASRFRAEYEQYF. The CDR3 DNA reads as TGTGCCAGCAGGTTCAGGGCAGAGTACGAGCAGTACTTC.

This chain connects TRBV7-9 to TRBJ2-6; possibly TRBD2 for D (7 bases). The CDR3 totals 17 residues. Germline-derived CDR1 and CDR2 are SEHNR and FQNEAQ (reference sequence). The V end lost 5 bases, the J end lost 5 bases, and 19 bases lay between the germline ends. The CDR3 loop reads CASSPRPSGGRANVLTF. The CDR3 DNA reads TGTGCCAGCAGCCCGCGCCCCTCCGGGGGGCGGGCCAACGTCCTGACTTTC.

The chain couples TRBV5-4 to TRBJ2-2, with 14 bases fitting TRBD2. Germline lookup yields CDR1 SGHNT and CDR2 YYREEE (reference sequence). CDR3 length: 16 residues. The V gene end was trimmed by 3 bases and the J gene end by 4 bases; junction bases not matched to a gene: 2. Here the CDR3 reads CASSSTSGGVTGELFF. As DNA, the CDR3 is TGTGCCAGCAGCTCGACTAGCGGGGGGGTCACCGGGGAGCTGTTTTTT.

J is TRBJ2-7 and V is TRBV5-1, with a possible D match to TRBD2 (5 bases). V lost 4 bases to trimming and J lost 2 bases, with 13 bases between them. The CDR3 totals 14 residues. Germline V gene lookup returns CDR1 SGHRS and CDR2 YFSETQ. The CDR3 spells CASSPGVGPYEQYF. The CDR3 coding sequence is TGCGCCAGCAGCCCCGGGGTGGGCCCCTACGAGCAGTACTTC.

The CDR3 is CASSQELAGAEQYF. Here the CDR3 DNA reads TGCGCCAGCAGCCAAGAGCTAGCGGGAGCCGAGCAGTACTTC. The V call is TRBV4-3, the J call TRBJ2-7; 10 positions match TRBD2. Per germline, CDR1 LGHNA and CDR2 YSLEER. CDR3 length: 14 residues. The ends lost 0 bases at V and 6 bases at J; junction bases unmatched: 2.

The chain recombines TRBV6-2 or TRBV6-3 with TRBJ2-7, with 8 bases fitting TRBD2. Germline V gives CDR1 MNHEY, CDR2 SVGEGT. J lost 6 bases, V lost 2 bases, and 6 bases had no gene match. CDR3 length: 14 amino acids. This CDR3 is CASSYDGGVVEQYF. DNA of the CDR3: TGTGCCAGCAGTTACGACGGGGGGGTCGTCGAGCAGTACTTC.

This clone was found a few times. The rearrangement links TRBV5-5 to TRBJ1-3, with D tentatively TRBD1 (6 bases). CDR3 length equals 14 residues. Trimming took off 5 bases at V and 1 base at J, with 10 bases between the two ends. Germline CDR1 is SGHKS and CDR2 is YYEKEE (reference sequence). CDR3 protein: CASRLQGSGNTIYF. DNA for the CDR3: TGTGCCAGCAGATTACAGGGTTCTGGAAACACCATATATTTT.

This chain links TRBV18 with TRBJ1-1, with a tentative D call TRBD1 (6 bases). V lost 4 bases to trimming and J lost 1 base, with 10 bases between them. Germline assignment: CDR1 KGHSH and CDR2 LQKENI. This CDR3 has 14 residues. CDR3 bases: TGTGCCAGCTCACGGAACAGGGCGAACACTGAAGCTTTCTTT. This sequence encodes CASSRNRANTEAFF.

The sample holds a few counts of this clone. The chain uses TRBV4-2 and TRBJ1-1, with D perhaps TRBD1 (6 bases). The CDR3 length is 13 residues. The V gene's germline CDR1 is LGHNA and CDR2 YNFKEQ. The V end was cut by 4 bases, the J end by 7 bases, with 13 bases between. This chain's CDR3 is CASSRETGVEAFF. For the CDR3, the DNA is TGTGCCAGCAGCCGGGAGACAGGCGTTGAAGCTTTCTTT.

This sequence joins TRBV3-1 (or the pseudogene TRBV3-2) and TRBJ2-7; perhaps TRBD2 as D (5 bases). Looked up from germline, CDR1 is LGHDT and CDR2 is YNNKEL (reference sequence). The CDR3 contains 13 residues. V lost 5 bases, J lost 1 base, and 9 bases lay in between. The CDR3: CASSTDSSYEQYF. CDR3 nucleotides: TGTGCCAGCAGCACGGACTCATCCTACGAGCAGTACTTC.

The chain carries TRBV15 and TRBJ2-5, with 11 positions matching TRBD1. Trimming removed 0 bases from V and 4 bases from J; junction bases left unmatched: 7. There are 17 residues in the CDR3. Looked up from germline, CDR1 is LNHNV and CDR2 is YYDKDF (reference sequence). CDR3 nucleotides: TGTGCCACCAGCAGAGATATGGGGACAGGGGGGCGAGAGACCCAGTACTTC. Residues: CATSRDMGTGGRETQYF.

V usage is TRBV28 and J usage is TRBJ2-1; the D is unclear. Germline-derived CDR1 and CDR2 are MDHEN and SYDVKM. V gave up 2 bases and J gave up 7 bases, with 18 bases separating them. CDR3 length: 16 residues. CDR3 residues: CASSLLLGPTVNEQFF. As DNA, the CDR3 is TGTGCCAGCAGTTTACTCCTGGGCCCCACTGTGAATGAGCAGTTCTTC.

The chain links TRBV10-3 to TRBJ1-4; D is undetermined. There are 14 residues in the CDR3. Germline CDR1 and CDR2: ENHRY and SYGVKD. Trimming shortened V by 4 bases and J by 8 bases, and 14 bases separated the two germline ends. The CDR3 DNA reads TGTGCCATCAGTGGCGCGGGGTTGGGCGAAAAACTGTTTTTT. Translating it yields CAISGAGLGEKLFF.

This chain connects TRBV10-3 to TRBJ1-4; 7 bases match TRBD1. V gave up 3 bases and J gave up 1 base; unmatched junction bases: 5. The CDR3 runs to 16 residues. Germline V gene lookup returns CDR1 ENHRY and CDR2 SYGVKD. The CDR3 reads CAISDQGTVTNEKLFF. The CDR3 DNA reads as TGTGCCATCAGTGACCAAGGGACAGTAACTAATGAAAAACTGTTTTTT.

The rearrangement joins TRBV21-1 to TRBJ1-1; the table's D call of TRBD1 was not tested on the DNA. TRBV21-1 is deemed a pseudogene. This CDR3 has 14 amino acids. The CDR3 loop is CASIPTGAGTEAFF. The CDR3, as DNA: TGTGCCAGCATCCCAACAGGGGCTGGCACTGAAGCTTTCTTT.

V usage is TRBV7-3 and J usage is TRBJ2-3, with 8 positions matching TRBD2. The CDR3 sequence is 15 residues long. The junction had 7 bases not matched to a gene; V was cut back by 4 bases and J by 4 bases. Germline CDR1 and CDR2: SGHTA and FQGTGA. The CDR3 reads CASSSLAGGADTQYF. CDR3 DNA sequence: TGTGCCAGCAGCTCTCTGGCGGGGGGTGCAGATACGCAGTATTTT.

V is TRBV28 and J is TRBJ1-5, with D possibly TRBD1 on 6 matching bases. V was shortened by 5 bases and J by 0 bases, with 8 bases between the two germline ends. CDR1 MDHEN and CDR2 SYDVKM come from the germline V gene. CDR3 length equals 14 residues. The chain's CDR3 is CASSQGGSNQPQHF. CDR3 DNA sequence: TGTGCCAGCAGTCAAGGGGGTAGCAATCAGCCCCAGCATTTT. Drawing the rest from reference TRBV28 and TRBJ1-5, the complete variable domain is DVKVTQSSRYLVKRTGEKVFLECVQDMDHENMFWYRQDPGLGLRLIYFSYDVKMKEKGDIPEGYSVSREKKERFSLILESASTNQTSMYLCASSQGGSNQPQHFGDGTRLSIL.

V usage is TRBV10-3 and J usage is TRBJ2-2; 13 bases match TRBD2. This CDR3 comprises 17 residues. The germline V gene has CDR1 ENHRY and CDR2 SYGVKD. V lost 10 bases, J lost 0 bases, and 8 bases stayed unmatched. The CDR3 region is CATQGLAGNANTGELFF. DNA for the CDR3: TGTGCCACCCAGGGACTAGCGGGAAACGCGAACACCGGGGAGCTGTTTTTT.

The CDR3 region has the DNA TGTGCCAGCAGCTTAAAGCCGGGACAGGGGGAGACTAACTATGGCTACACCTTC. As protein: CASSLKPGQGETNYGYTF. The chain links TRBV7-9 to TRBJ1-2, with TRBD1 matching 11 bases. Germline-derived CDR1 and CDR2 are SEHNR and FQNEAQ (reference sequence). Germline trimming cut 2 bases from V and 0 bases from J; bases unmatched to any gene: 8. This CDR3 has 18 residues.

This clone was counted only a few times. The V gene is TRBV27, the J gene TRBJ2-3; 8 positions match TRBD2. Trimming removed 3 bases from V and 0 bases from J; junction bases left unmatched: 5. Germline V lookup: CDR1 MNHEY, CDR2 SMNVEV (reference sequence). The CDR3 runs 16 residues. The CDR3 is CASSFSGVTSTDTQYF. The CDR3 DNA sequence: TGTGCCAGCAGTTTTAGCGGGGTGACAAGCACAGATACGCAGTATTTT.

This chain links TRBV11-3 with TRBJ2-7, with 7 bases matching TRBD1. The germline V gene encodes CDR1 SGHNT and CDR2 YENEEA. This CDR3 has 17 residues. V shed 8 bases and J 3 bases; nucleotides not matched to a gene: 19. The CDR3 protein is CASGSLGSGDRIYEQYF. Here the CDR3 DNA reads TGTGCCAGCGGCAGCTTAGGTAGTGGGGACAGAATCTACGAGCAGTACTTC.